This T cell receptor (beta chain) comes out of a study of CD8+CD57+ T cells in acquired aplastic anemia. Looking at the study overall: CD4+ and CD8+ cells, once sorted, gave DNA averaging approximately 3 ug. Study observations and caveats: Patients and controls shared about 30 CD8+ CDR3 sequences, which appeared highly expressed in patients and within their immunodominant clones. The CD8+ Simpson's diversity of patients and controls was not significantly different.

Points on this clonotype: What it recognizes is unknown.

TCR beta VDJ and CDR3 profiles were obtained from a genomic DNA template. MiXCR, applied by TCRdb to the reads, yields one record per CDR3 protein. The sample includes 250,000 to 350,000 distinct CDR3 sequences, 55% to 60% seen only once; the top ten take 6.5% to 10%. The length of the CDR3 is 11 residues. V was pared by 7 bases and J by 10 bases, with 11 bases between. The sequencing sample was made of sorted CD4+, CD8+, or CD8+CD57+ T cells (not recorded which) from PBMCs. The chain links TRBV12-3 or TRBV12-4 to TRBJ2-1; TRBD2 is a possible D gene (5 bases). The TCR comes from a human donor with severe aplastic anemia or a healthy control (not recorded which). CDR3 sequence (DNA): TGTGCCAGCAACAGTCCGGGGGAGCAGTTCTTC. It is translated as CASNSPGEQFF.